A selection of T cell receptor beta chains follows, all from one sample in a study of T cell changes during pregnancy in multiple sclerosis. Repertoires were generated with immunoSEQ multiplex PCR, while TCRdb's copy carries only in-frame clones and drops some. The sample lists about 31,000 clones; around 91% were seen once. The material was CD8+ T cells from peripheral blood mononuclear cells, obtained in the second trimester of pregnancy. The receptors were sampled from a female donor with multiple sclerosis, enrolled in a pregnancy study. Both conserved end residues are part of each CDR3. The order of the fields is V gene, D gene, clone size, J gene, CDR3 protein, CDR3 DNA. The D gene is left open where the match is weak. Clone size appears in some rows only: once, few, many, or a class for an expanded clone.

V gene: TRBV13
D gene: TRBD1
clone size: NA
J gene: TRBJ2-5
CDR3 protein: CASSSLGQSQETQYF
CDR3 DNA: TGTGCCAGCAGCTCCCTGGGACAGTCCCAAGAGACCCAGTACTTC

V gene: TRBV19
D gene: TRBD1
clone size: NA
J gene: TRBJ2-7
CDR3 protein: CASSGTAFYEQYF
CDR3 DNA: TGTGCCAGTAGTGGGACAGCATTCTACGAGCAGTACTTC

V gene: TRBV19
D gene: NA
clone size: NA
J gene: TRBJ2-7
CDR3 protein: CASSSHELSYEQYF
CDR3 DNA: TGTGCCAGTAGTAGTCACGAACTCTCCTACGAGCAGTACTTC

V gene: TRBV29-1
D gene: NA
clone size: NA
J gene: TRBJ2-7
CDR3 protein: CSVEDRRTSYEQYF
CDR3 DNA: TGCAGCGTTGAAGATCGGAGGACCTCCTACGAGCAGTACTTC

V gene: TRBV4-1
D gene: TRBD2
clone size: NA
J gene: TRBJ2-5
CDR3 protein: CASSQAGSGTQETQYF
CDR3 DNA: TGCGCCAGCAGCCAGGCGGGTAGCGGGACTCAAGAGACCCAGTACTTC

V gene: TRBV4-1
D gene: TRBD1
clone size: few
J gene: TRBJ1-5
CDR3 protein: CASSPVGTEHRGAQHF
CDR3 DNA: TGCGCCAGCAGCCCCGTAGGGACAGAGCATCGGGGAGCCCAGCATTTT

V gene: TRBV19
D gene: NA
clone size: once
J gene: TRBJ2-5
CDR3 protein: CASYLEWETQYF
CDR3 DNA: TGTGCCAGTTATCTAGAGTGGGAGACCCAGTACTTC

V gene: TRBV27
D gene: NA
clone size: NA
J gene: TRBJ2-7
CDR3 protein: CASSSVGTGGLEQYF
CDR3 DNA: TGTGCCAGCAGTTCCGTAGGTACCGGGGGTCTCGAGCAGTACTTC

V gene: TRBV19
D gene: NA
clone size: NA
J gene: TRBJ1-5
CDR3 protein: CASSIPRGGQPQHF
CDR3 DNA: TGTGCCAGTAGTATACCTAGGGGTGGCCAGCCCCAGCATTTT

V gene: TRBV27
D gene: NA
clone size: NA
J gene: TRBJ1-6
CDR3 protein: CASSFQFHSPLHF
CDR3 DNA: TGTGCCAGCAGTTTCCAATTCCATTCACCCCTCCACTTT

V gene: TRBV18
D gene: TRBD1
clone size: NA
J gene: TRBJ1-5
CDR3 protein: CASSDRNLEGQPQHF
CDR3 DNA: TGTGCCAGCTCGGACAGGAACCTCGAGGGTCAGCCCCAGCATTTT

V gene: TRBV11-3
D gene: TRBD2
clone size: NA
J gene: TRBJ2-1
CDR3 protein: CASSPWTSDNEQFF
CDR3 DNA: TGTGCCAGCAGCCCGTGGACTAGCGACAATGAGCAGTTCTTC

V gene: TRBV7-9
D gene: TRBD1
clone size: NA
J gene: TRBJ2-3
CDR3 protein: CASSASHRGHTQYF
CDR3 DNA: TGTGCCAGCAGCGCCTCACACAGGGGGCATACGCAGTATTTT

V gene: TRBV27
D gene: NA
clone size: NA
J gene: TRBJ1-2
CDR3 protein: CASSLSGIHYGYTF
CDR3 DNA: TGTGCCAGCAGTTTATCCGGGATCCACTATGGCTACACCTTC

V gene: TRBV19
D gene: NA
clone size: NA
J gene: TRBJ1-3
CDR3 protein: CASSIKQGRDTIYF
CDR3 DNA: TGTGCCAGTAGTATAAAACAGGGTCGGGACACCATATATTTT

V gene: TRBV14
D gene: TRBD1
clone size: NA
J gene: TRBJ2-3
CDR3 protein: CASSQGQGAADTQYF
CDR3 DNA: TGTGCCAGCAGCCAAGGACAGGGGGCCGCAGATACGCAGTATTTT

V gene: TRBV7-9
D gene: TRBD1
clone size: NA
J gene: TRBJ2-5
CDR3 protein: CASSERDRGVETQYF
CDR3 DNA: TGTGCCAGCAGCGAACGGGACAGGGGTGTGGAGACCCAGTACTTC

V gene: TRBV7-9
D gene: NA
clone size: NA
J gene: TRBJ1-5
CDR3 protein: CASSLGGVRAQHF
CDR3 DNA: TGTGCCAGCAGCTTAGGGGGCGTTAGGGCCCAGCATTTT

V gene: TRBV30
D gene: NA
clone size: NA
J gene: TRBJ2-7
CDR3 protein: CAWSVSGGSYEQYF
CDR3 DNA: TGTGCCTGGAGTGTAAGCGGAGGCTCCTACGAGCAGTACTTC

V gene: TRBV4-1
D gene: NA
clone size: once
J gene: TRBJ1-5
CDR3 protein: CASSQAYGYSNQPQHF
CDR3 DNA: TGCGCCAGCAGCCAAGCCTACGGGTATAGCAATCAGCCCCAGCATTTT

V gene: TRBV5-8
D gene: NA
clone size: NA
J gene: TRBJ2-2
CDR3 protein: CASSGGRDTGELFF
CDR3 DNA: TGTGCCAGCAGCGGAGGACGGGACACCGGGGAGCTGTTTTTT

V gene: TRBV6-1
D gene: NA
clone size: NA
J gene: TRBJ1-5
CDR3 protein: CASSETGHYSNQPQHF
CDR3 DNA: TGTGCCAGCAGCGAAACAGGCCATTATAGCAATCAGCCCCAGCATTTT

V gene: TRBV27
D gene: NA
clone size: NA
J gene: TRBJ2-7
CDR3 protein: CASRPWALSYEQYF
CDR3 DNA: TGTGCCAGCAGACCCTGGGCCTTAAGCTACGAGCAGTACTTC

V gene: TRBV7-6
D gene: NA
clone size: many
J gene: TRBJ1-1
CDR3 protein: CASSLERNTEAFF
CDR3 DNA: TGTGCCAGCAGCTTAGAGAGGAACACTGAAGCTTTCTTT